These 18 T cell receptor beta chains came from one sample sequenced in a study of T cell clonality in common variable immunodeficiency. Here immunoSEQ multiplex PCR was the method, and the copy in TCRdb shows in-frame clones only, minus some. Sampling found about 42,000 clones, none seen once. The sequencing sample was made of peripheral blood mononuclear cells. The source is a person aged 18 to 75 in good health.

Many counts were recorded for this clone. The read finishes 3 residues shy of the CDR3 end, and the germline J gene is used to complete it. This chain uses TRBV18 with TRBJ1-2, with D perhaps matching TRBD1 (6 bases). Per the germline V gene, CDR1 is KGHSH and CDR2 is LQKENI. The V end lost 5 bases, the J end lost 4 bases, and 17 bases lay between the germline ends. The CDR3 consists of 15 residues. The sequenced part of the CDR3 DNA is TGTGCCAGCTCAAGGTCCCTTACAGGGAGCTATGGC. It codes for CASSRSLTGSYG. The whole CDR3 reads CASSRSLTGSYGYTF.

The sequenced CDR3 bases are TGTGCTACCGGGACAGGAGGCACAGATACC. It encodes CATGTGGTDT. The whole CDR3 reads CATGTGGTDTYTF. V and J are TRBV18 and TRBJ1-2; 8 bases fit TRBD1. The read terminates 3 residues ahead of where the CDR3 ends, so the germline J gene completes it. The CDR3 covers 13 residues. Germline CDR1 is KGHSH and CDR2 is LQKENI.

The sample holds a few counts of this clone. Read sequence stops 3 residues before the CDR3 end, and the germline J gene provides the missing end. V usage is TRBV19 and J usage is TRBJ2-3, with 9 bases that match TRBD2. Germline V gene data show CDR1 as LNHDA and CDR2 as SQIVND (reference sequence). The CDR3 sequence is 14 residues long. CDR3 loop: CASKGLAGQETQYF. CDR3 bases read: TGTGCCAGTAAGGGGCTAGCGGGACAAGAGACG. Full variable domain (missing parts from reference TRBV19 and TRBJ2-3): DGGITQSPKYLFRKEGQNVTLSCEQNLNHDAMYWYRQDPGQGLRLIYYSQIVNDFQKGDIAEGYSVSREKKESFPLTVTSAQKNPTAFYLCASKGLAGQETQYFGPGTRLTVL.

This clone was detected many times. The DNA ends 3 residues before the CDR3 does, and the rest of the CDR3 is filled in from the germline J gene. V gene TRBV6-4 combines with J gene TRBJ2-2; D remains unclear. Germline CDR1 reads MRHNA; CDR2 reads SNTAGT. This CDR3 spans 16 amino acids. V lost 2 bases to trimming and J lost 0 bases, with 10 bases between them. The CDR3 spells CASSDGLRANTGELFF. The covered CDR3 bases are TGTGCCAGCAGTGACGGCCTAAGGGCGAACACCGGGGAG.

This clone turned up a few times. Mismatch with germline at one junction end may stem from a read error. The sequenced fragment ends 3 residues before the CDR3 boundary, so the rest is inferred from the germline J gene. Within the sample, other DNA sequences also encode this same CDR3. The chain employs TRBV5-1 and TRBJ1-3; D not resolved. Per the germline V gene, CDR1 is SGHRS and CDR2 is YFSETQ. The CDR3 is 17 amino acids. CDR3 DNA, as far as it was read: TGCGCCAGCAGCTTGGTCAGCGTAATCAGCTCTGGAAACACA. Its protein is CASSLVSVISSGNT. The full-length CDR3 reads as CASSLVSVISSGNTIYF.

To note about this clone: The sequence runs out 3 residues before the end of the CDR3; the remainder is reconstructed from the germline J gene. The chain is built from TRBV23-1 and TRBJ1-2; D remains ambiguous. TRBV23-1 counts as an open reading frame of uncertain function. CDR3 length: 14 amino acids. The part of the CDR3 DNA that was read is TGCGCCAGCAGTCAATCGAGCGTCTACAATGAC. This codes for CASSQSSVYND. In full, the CDR3 reads CASSQSSVYNDYTF.

This clone was seen many times. The read terminates 3 residues before the CDR3 end, so the remaining end is supplied by the germline J gene. The chain is built from TRBV19 and TRBJ2-7; the D call may be TRBD1 or TRBD2 (5 bases each). The CDR3 runs 15 residues. Germline V gives CDR1 LNHDA, CDR2 SQIVND (reference sequence). V shed 3 bases and J shed 0 bases, with 12 bases lying between them. CDR3 loop: CASSIGAGSSYEQYF. Partial CDR3 DNA: TGTGCCAGTAGTATTGGGGCAGGGAGCTCCTACGAG.

This clone has at least ten counts. Coverage ceases 3 residues before the CDR3 finishes, and the germline J gene fills in the end. This chain uses TRBV5-5 with TRBJ2-2, with D perhaps matching TRBD2 (5 bases). The CDR3 is made up of 14 amino acids. The germline V gene encodes CDR1 SGHKS and CDR2 YYEKEE (reference sequence). The V end lost 3 bases, the J end lost 0 bases, and 6 bases lay between the germline ends. The CDR3 protein is CASSSGANTGELFF. CDR3 DNA, as far as it was read: TGTGCCAGCAGCTCCGGGGCGAACACCGGGGAG.

This clone was detected a few times. Read data end 3 residues before the CDR3 end; the end is taken from the germline J gene. This chain links TRBV2 with TRBJ2-2, with no clear D. The CDR3 length is 13 residues. Germline V lookup: CDR1 SNHLY, CDR2 FYNNEI. CDR3 DNA (partial): TGTGCCAGCAGGGGCAGCTTAAATGAAAAG. This sequence encodes CASRGSLNEK. The CDR3 in its entirety is CASRGSLNEKLFF.

This clone came up many times. The read halts 3 residues ahead of the CDR3 end, with the missing end drawn from the germline J gene. This chain joins TRBV30 and TRBJ1-3; D unclear. The CDR3 runs 14 residues. V lost 0 bases, J lost 0 bases, and 6 bases lay in between. The germline gives CDR1 GTSNPN, CDR2 SVGIG (reference sequence). CDR3 DNA, as far as it was read: TGTGCCTGGAGTGTACTACTCTCTGGAAACACC. Its translation: CAWSVLLSGNT. The full CDR3 protein reads CAWSVLLSGNTIYF. The whole variable domain, remainder taken from reference TRBV30 and TRBJ1-3, is SQTIHQWPATLVQPVGSPLSLECTVEGTSNPNLYWYRQAAGRGLQLLFYSVGIGQISSEVPQNLSASRPQDRQFILSSKKLLLSDSGFYLCAWSVLLSGNTIYFGEGSWLTVV.

Many counts were recorded for this clone. The read ends 3 residues early relative to the CDR3; the germline J gene fills the gap. V usage is TRBV11-2 and J usage is TRBJ2-2; the D gene is possibly TRBD2 (5 bases). The CDR3 totals 13 residues. The germline V and J ends were trimmed by 1 base and 5 bases, with 5 bases remaining between them. Per the germline V gene, CDR1 is SGHAT and CDR2 is FQNNGV. The CDR3 DNA, read in part, is TGTGCCAGCAGCTTAGCGGGGACCGGGGAG. This sequence encodes CASSLAGTGE. The complete CDR3 reads CASSLAGTGELFF.

On this clone itself: One end of the junction varies from germline; a read error may be responsible. Read data end 3 residues before the CDR3 end; the end is taken from the germline J gene. The V and J genes are TRBV4-2 and TRBJ2-5, with 10 bases that match TRBD2. From germline, CDR1 is LGHNA and CDR2 YNFKEQ. This CDR3 spans 19 amino acids. The CDR3 region is CASSQGVTSGTRNQETQYF. Incomplete CDR3 DNA: TGTGCCAGCAGCCAAGGGGTAACTAGCGGGACAAGAAACCAGGAGACC.

This clone was seen repeatedly, ten times or more. The CDR3 end lies 3 residues beyond the end of the read and is filled in from the germline J gene. V and J are TRBV20-1 and TRBJ1-1; no firm D call. Germline lookup yields CDR1 DFQATT and CDR2 SNEGSKA (reference sequence). Trimming removed 2 bases from V and 6 bases from J, with 7 bases in between. CDR3 length: 11 residues. CDR3 bases read: TGCAGTGCTAGATCCCCCTCTGAA. This translates into CSARSPSE. The whole CDR3 region reads CSARSPSEAFF.

This clone was detected many times. The sequence runs out 3 residues before the end of the CDR3; the remainder is reconstructed from the germline J gene. The rearrangement joins TRBV19 to TRBJ2-2, with 12 bases matching TRBD1. Germline lookup yields CDR1 LNHDA and CDR2 SQIVND (reference sequence). The CDR3 sequence is 16 residues long. The J segment lost 4 bases and the V segment lost 4 bases, leaving 4 bases of the junction unmatched. The sequenced part of the CDR3 DNA is TGTGCCAGTAGTAAGGGACAGGGGGCGGGCACCGGGGAG. It is translated as CASSKGQGAGTGE. The complete CDR3 protein is CASSKGQGAGTGELFF.

This clone was seen at least ten times. The read falls 3 residues short of the CDR3 end, and the missing part is taken from the germline J gene. The chain uses TRBV5-5 and TRBJ2-3, with TRBD1 as a possible D gene (6 bases). Germline CDR1 reads SGHKS; CDR2 reads YYEKEE (reference sequence). The CDR3 loop spans 15 amino acids. Trimming removed 2 bases at V and 4 bases at J, with 14 bases between. The CDR3 sequence: CASSFGQLNADTQYF. The DNA read from the CDR3 is TGTGCCAGCAGCTTCGGACAGCTGAACGCAGATACG.

This clone was seen at least ten times. The read halts 3 residues ahead of the CDR3 end, with the missing end drawn from the germline J gene. The chain couples TRBV20-1 to TRBJ1-2; 7 bases are a match to TRBD1. This CDR3 comprises 15 residues. Trimming took 3 bases from V and 0 from J; bases not matched to a gene: 7. CDR1 is DFQATT, CDR2 SNEGSKA, per germline (reference sequence). CDR3 residues: CSARDPRGANYGYTF. The CDR3 bases that were read are TGCAGTGCTAGGGACCCCAGGGGGGCTAACTATGGC.

This clone was recorded many times. The observed sequence ends 3 residues before the CDR3 terminus, with the missing tail filled in from the germline J gene. The J gene is TRBJ2-3, the V gene TRBV5-1, with 7 nucleotides matching TRBD2. The CDR3 extends over 16 amino acids. CDR1 is SGHRS, CDR2 YFSETQ, per germline. J gave up 5 bases and V 4 bases, and 13 bases lay outside the gene matches. CDR3: CASSPELARAQDTQYF. CDR3 DNA (partial): TGCGCCAGCAGCCCAGAACTAGCGCGAGCGCAAGATACG.

This clone was counted at least ten times. The read falls 3 residues short of the CDR3 end, and the missing part is taken from the germline J gene. J is TRBJ2-7 and V is TRBV7-9, with 10 bases fitting TRBD1. The length of the CDR3 is 15 residues. Germline V gene sequence: CDR1 SEHNR, CDR2 FQNEAQ (reference sequence). Losses at the gene ends were 3 bases for V and 4 bases for J; bases not matched to a gene: 6. This CDR3 is CASSLGQGLPYEQYF. Incomplete CDR3 DNA: TGTGCCAGCAGCTTGGGACAGGGGCTCCCATACGAG. Together with reference TRBV7-9 and TRBJ2-7, the CDR3 gives the full variable domain: DTGVSQNPRHKITKRGQNVTFRCDPISEHNRLYWYRQTLGQGPEFLTYFQNEAQLEKSRLLSDRFSAERPKGSFSTLEIQRTEQGDSAMYLCASSLGQGLPYEQYFGPGTRLTVT.